This T cell receptor (beta chain) was sequenced in a study of spatial heterogeneity in lung cancer. Study results and limitations: Ubiquitous expanded tumor TCRs were observed in blood more at resection than follow-up.

TCRdb re-analysed the 5' RACE reads in MiXCR, keeping a single row per CDR3 protein. This table holds 25,000 to 35,000 distinct CDR3 sequences, about 9.4% found once. Germline loops: CDR1 SGHVS, CDR2 FQNEAQ. Trimming stripped 5 bases from V and 5 bases from J, with 7 bases between. This CDR3 has 11 residues. This clonotype was counted between two and nine times. Its target is not known. Documented time point: blood at routine non-recurrence follow-up after resection. The input for sequencing was PBMCs, taken at follow-up. The receptor was isolated from a female donor with early-stage non-small cell lung cancer. This chain joins TRBV7-8 and TRBJ2-7; D remains unclear. The CDR3 is CASSTGNEQYF. The CDR3 DNA is TGTGCCAGCAGCACTGGTAACGAGCAGTACTTC.